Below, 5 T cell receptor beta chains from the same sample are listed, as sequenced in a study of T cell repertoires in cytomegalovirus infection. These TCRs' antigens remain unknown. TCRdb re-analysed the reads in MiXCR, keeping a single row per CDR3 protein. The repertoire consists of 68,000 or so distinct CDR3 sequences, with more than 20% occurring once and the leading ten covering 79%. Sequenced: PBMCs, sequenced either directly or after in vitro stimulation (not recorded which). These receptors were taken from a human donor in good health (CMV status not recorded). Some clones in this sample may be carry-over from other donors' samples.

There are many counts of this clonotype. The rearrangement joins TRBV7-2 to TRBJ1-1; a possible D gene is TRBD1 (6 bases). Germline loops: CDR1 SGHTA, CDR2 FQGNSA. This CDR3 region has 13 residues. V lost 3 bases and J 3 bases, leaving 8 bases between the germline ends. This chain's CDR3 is CASSFSGDTEAFF. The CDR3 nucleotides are TGTGCCAGCAGCTTCTCAGGGGACACTGAAGCTTTCTTT.

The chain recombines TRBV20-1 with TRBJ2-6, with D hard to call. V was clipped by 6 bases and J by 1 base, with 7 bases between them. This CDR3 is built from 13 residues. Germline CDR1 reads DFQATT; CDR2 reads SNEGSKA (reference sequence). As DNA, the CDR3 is TGCAGTGCCAAAAGGTCTGGGGCCAACGTCCTGACTTTC. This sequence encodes CSAKRSGANVLTF.

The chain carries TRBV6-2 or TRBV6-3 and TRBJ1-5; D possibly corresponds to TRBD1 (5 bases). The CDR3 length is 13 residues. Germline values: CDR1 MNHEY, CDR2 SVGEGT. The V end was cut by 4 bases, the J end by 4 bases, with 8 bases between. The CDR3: CASSSPGNQPQHF. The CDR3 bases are TGTGCCAGCAGTTCCCCAGGGAATCAGCCCCAGCATTTT.

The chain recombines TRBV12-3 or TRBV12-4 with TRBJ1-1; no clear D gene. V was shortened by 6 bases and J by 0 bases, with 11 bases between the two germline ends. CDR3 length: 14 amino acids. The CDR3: CASSPRTVNTEAFF. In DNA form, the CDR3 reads TGTGCCAGCAGCCCTCGGACGGTGAACACTGAAGCTTTCTTT.

CDR3 protein: CAWAPHRGNYGYTF. In DNA form, the CDR3 reads TGTGCCTGGGCGCCCCACAGGGGTAACTATGGCTACACCTTC. V and J are TRBV30 and TRBJ1-2; 7 nucleotides agree with TRBD1. CDR1 GTSNPN and CDR2 SVGIG come from the germline V gene (reference sequence). The ends lost 5 bases at V and 1 base at J; junction bases unmatched: 7. This CDR3 region has 14 residues.